This T cell receptor beta chain derives from a study of patients and donors after allogeneic stem cell transplantation. This clonotype has just one count. V lost 0 bases to trimming and J lost 5 bases, with 13 bases between them. Germline V gene lookup returns CDR1 KGHDR and CDR2 SFDVKD. The CDR3 sequence is 15 residues long. A single record per CDR3 protein comes from TCRdb applying MiXCR to the RT-PCR reads. The sample carries about 960,000 distinct CDR3 sequences, 18% recorded once. The sequencing sample was made of blood, either unsorted or a sorted T cell fraction (not recorded which). This chain joins TRBV24-1 and TRBJ2-7; D is ambiguous. This receptor was identified in a human donor who was either an allogeneic HSCT recipient or a stem cell or donor lymphocyte infusion donor (not recorded which). It is not recorded whose cells these are; they may come from a transplant donor. The CDR3 loop reads CATSDLVTRLDEQYF. As DNA, the CDR3 is TGTGCCACCAGTGATTTGGTGACACGTTTGGACGAGCAGTACTTC.